A single sample is the source of the 8 T cell receptor beta chains below, sequenced in a study of T cell responses to AZD1222 COVID-19 vaccine. Sequencing used immunoSEQ multiplex PCR; TCRdb keeps in-frame clones, though not all of them. The sample yields 60,000 to 100,000 clones, 92% seen once. This specimen was peripheral blood, taken on day 0 of MenACWY control vaccination. The source is an adult in good health.

As DNA, the CDR3 is TGTGCCAGCAGCCCCGCGCCGGGACAACCTAGCACAGATACGCAGTATTTT. Translation: CASSPAPGQPSTDTQYF. The rearrangement uses TRBV3-1 (or the pseudogene TRBV3-2) and TRBJ2-3; D perhaps matches TRBD1 (6 bases). The CDR3 runs to 17 residues. Germline CDR1 and CDR2: LGHDT and YNNKEL (reference sequence). Trimming took 4 bases from V and 0 from J, leaving 17 bases between them.

This chain links TRBV2 with TRBJ1-5, with D possibly being TRBD1 (5 bases). Germline assignment: CDR1 SNHLY and CDR2 FYNNEI. V was trimmed by 5 bases and J by 3 bases, leaving 11 bases between them. This CDR3 region has 14 residues. CDR3 protein: CASSPGGNNQPQHF. The CDR3 coding sequence is TGTGCCAGCAGTCCCGGGGGGAACAATCAGCCCCAGCATTTT. The entire variable domain, with the rest obtained from reference TRBV2 and TRBJ1-5, is as follows: EPEVTQTPSHQVTQMGQEVILRCVPISNHLYFYWYRQILGQKVEFLVSFYNNEISEKSEIFDDQFSVERPDGSNFTLKIRSTKLEDSAMYFCASSPGGNNQPQHFGDGTRLSIL.

V gene TRBV7-2 combines with J gene TRBJ2-1; unclear D gene. CDR1 is SGHTA and CDR2 is FQGNSA in the germline V gene. The CDR3 runs 12 residues. The V gene lost 5 bases and the J gene lost 5 bases, with 7 bases spanning the gap. The CDR3 loop reads CASSELNNEQFF. The CDR3, as DNA: TGTGCCAGCAGCGAGCTAAACAATGAGCAGTTCTTC. Full variable domain (missing parts from reference TRBV7-2 and TRBJ2-1): GAGVSQSPSNKVTEKGKDVELRCDPISGHTALYWYRQSLGQGLEFLIYFQGNSAPDKSGLPSDRFSAERTGGSVSTLTIQRTQQEDSAVYLCASSELNNEQFFGPGTRLTVL.

The chain recombines TRBV5-1 with TRBJ2-3; TRBD1 is a possible D gene (5 bases). V lost 6 bases, J lost 4 bases, and 18 bases lay in between. This CDR3 contains 15 residues. Per the germline V gene, CDR1 is SGHRS and CDR2 is YFSETQ. The CDR3 DNA follows: TGCGCCAGCATTCAGGGAAATGTGGGTCCAGATACGCAGTATTTT. Translating gives CASIQGNVGPDTQYF. The complete variable domain, with remaining parts taken from reference TRBV5-1 and TRBJ2-3, reads KAGVTQTPRYLIKTRGQQVTLSCSPISGHRSVSWYQQTPGQGLQFLFEYFSETQRNKGNFPGRFSGRQFSNSRSEMNVSTLELGDSALYLCASIQGNVGPDTQYFGPGTRLTVL.

V usage is TRBV7-8 and J usage is TRBJ1-2; weak D call: TRBD1 (6 bases). V was clipped by 3 bases and J by 7 bases, with 15 bases between them. From germline, CDR1 is SGHVS and CDR2 FQNEAQ. This CDR3 comprises 14 residues. CDR3 sequence (DNA): TGTGCCAGCAGCTTCTCGACAGGCCTCCCTGGCTACACCTTC. This gives the protein CASSFSTGLPGYTF.

The V call is TRBV9, the J call TRBJ2-2; 15 bases fit TRBD2. The CDR3 totals 17 residues. Germline V gene lookup returns CDR1 SGDLS and CDR2 YYNGEE. J was trimmed by 7 bases and V by 3 bases; bases with no gene match: 7. The CDR3 region is CASSARTSGRVSGELFF. CDR3 bases: TGTGCCAGCAGCGCCCGGACTAGCGGGAGGGTGAGCGGGGAGCTGTTTTTT.

The chain links TRBV18 to TRBJ2-5; D remains unclear. Per the germline V gene, CDR1 is KGHSH and CDR2 is LQKENI. V lost 4 bases and J lost 2, with 2 bases in between. This CDR3 has 11 amino acids. This chain's CDR3 is CASSLQETQYF. The CDR3 DNA reads as TGTGCCAGCTCACTTCAAGAGACCCAGTACTTC. Variable domain in full (rest from reference TRBV18 and TRBJ2-5): NAGVMQNPRHLVRRRGQEARLRCSPMKGHSHVYWYRQLPEEGLKFMVYLQKENIIDESGMPKERFSAEFPKEGPSILRIQQVVRGDSAAYFCASSLQETQYFGPGTRLLVL.

This clone is a singleton in its sample. The chain couples TRBV5-6 to TRBJ2-3, with a possible D match to TRBD1 (8 bases). The CDR3 runs 16 residues. CDR1 is SGHDT and CDR2 is YYEEEE in the germline V gene. The V gene lost 4 bases and the J gene lost 1 base, with 16 bases spanning the gap. The CDR3 DNA is TGTGCCAGCAGCCTCCGCGGGGGACAGGGCACAGATACGCAGTATTTT. Amino acids: CASSLRGGQGTDTQYF.